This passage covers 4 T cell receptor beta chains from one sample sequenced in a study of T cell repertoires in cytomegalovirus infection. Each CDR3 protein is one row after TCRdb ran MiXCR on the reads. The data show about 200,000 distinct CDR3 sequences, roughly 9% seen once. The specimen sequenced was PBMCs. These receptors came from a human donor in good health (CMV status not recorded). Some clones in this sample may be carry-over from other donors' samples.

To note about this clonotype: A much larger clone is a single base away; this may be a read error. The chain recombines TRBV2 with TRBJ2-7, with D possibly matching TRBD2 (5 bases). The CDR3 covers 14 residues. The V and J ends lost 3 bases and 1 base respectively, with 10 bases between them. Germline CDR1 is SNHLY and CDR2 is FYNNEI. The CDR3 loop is CASSDLTSSYEQYF. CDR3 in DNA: TGTGCCAGCAGTGACCTAACTAGTTCCTACGAGCAGTACTTC.

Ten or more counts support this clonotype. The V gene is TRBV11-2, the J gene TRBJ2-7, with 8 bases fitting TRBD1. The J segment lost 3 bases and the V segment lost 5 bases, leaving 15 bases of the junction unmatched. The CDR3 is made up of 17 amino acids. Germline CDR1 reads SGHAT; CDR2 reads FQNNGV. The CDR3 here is CASSLGVEQGVYYEQYF. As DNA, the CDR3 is TGTGCCAGCAGCCTAGGGGTAGAACAGGGGGTGTACTACGAGCAGTACTTC.

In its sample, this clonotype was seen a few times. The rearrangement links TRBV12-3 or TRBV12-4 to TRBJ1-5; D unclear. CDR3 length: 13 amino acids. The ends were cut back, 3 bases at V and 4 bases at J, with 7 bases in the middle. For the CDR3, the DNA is TGTGCCAGCAGTTTCGCGGGGAATCAGCCCCAGCATTTT. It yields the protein CASSFAGNQPQHF.

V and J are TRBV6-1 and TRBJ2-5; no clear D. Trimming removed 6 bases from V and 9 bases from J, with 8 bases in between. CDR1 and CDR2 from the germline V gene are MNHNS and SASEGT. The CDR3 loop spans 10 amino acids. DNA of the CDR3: TGTGCCAGCAGCCAACCGGCCCAGTACTTC. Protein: CASSQPAQYF.